What follows are 27 T cell receptor beta chains derived from one specimen sequenced in a study of OX40 agonist ivuxolimab in advanced cancers. Library method: the immunoSEQ multiplex PCR assay. TCRdb carries this immuneACCESS record with in-frame sequences only. Its versions omit some clonotypes, under half of them owing to an unresolved V gene in the studies checked, with the rest unexplained. This sample gives 65,000 to 95,000 clones in total; roughly 89% of them show up just once. The ten largest account for roughly 0.2% of the sample. Sequencing used CD4+ or CD8+ T cells sorted from blood, obtained in a trial of the OX40 agonist ivuxolimab. The receptors originated from an adult with an advanced solid tumor such as melanoma, head and neck, liver or kidney cancer.

V is TRBV9 and J is TRBJ2-1; possibly TRBD2 for D (6 bases). Trimming removed 4 bases at V and 8 bases at J, with 19 bases between. The CDR3 is 15 amino acids. Germline values: CDR1 SGDLS, CDR2 YYNGEE. The CDR3 DNA sequence: TGTGCCAGCAGCAAAGCCGGGACTCCGGGGCATGAGCAGTTCTTC. This sequence encodes CASSKAGTPGHEQFF. The entire variable domain, with the rest obtained from reference TRBV9 and TRBJ2-1, is as follows: DSGVTQTPKHLITATGQRVTLRCSPRSGDLSVYWYQQSLDQGLQFLIQYYNGEERAKGNILERFSAQQFPDLHSELNLSSLELGDSALYFCASSKAGTPGHEQFFGPGTRLTVL.

The chain recombines TRBV7-9 with TRBJ2-7, with 7 bases matching TRBD1. This CDR3 is built from 15 residues. With V trimmed by 1 base and J by 2 bases, 5 bases remained unmatched. Germline V gives CDR1 SEHNR, CDR2 FQNEAQ (reference sequence). This chain's CDR3 is CASSLETGFPYEQYF. The CDR3 bases are TGTGCCAGCAGCTTAGAGACAGGGTTCCCCTACGAGCAGTACTTC. The full variable domain, with the rest looked up from reference TRBV7-9 and TRBJ2-7, is DTGVSQNPRHKITKRGQNVTFRCDPISEHNRLYWYRQTLGQGPEFLTYFQNEAQLEKSRLLSDRFSAERPKGSFSTLEIQRTEQGDSAMYLCASSLETGFPYEQYFGPGTRLTVT.

This sequence joins TRBV4-2 and TRBJ1-6; D gene uncertain. There are 15 residues in the CDR3. Trimming stripped 1 base from V and 7 bases from J, with 11 bases between. CDR1 and CDR2 (germline): LGHNA, YNFKEQ. The CDR3 spells CASSQGPRGNSPLHF. The CDR3 region has the DNA TGTGCCAGCAGCCAAGGACCTCGCGGCAATTCACCCCTCCACTTT.

V gene TRBV2 combines with J gene TRBJ2-2, with 7 positions matching TRBD2. CDR1 is SNHLY, CDR2 FYNNEI, per germline. CDR3 length equals 13 residues. V dropped 8 bases and J dropped 7; count of bases not matched to a gene: 7. CDR3 coding DNA: TGTGCCAGCTACGGGGAGGGGAACGGGGAGCTGTTTTTT. Translation: CASYGEGNGELFF.

This chain connects TRBV28 to TRBJ2-3; 10 bases fit TRBD1. The CDR3 is made up of 17 amino acids. Looked up from germline, CDR1 is MDHEN and CDR2 is SYDVKM. V shed 6 bases, J shed 6 bases, and the junction held 15 bases outside the gene matches. The CDR3 loop is CASSDLYRTGGADTQYF. The CDR3 DNA reads as TGTGCCAGCAGCGACCTCTATAGGACAGGGGGTGCGGATACGCAGTATTTT.

Only one count was recorded for this clone. This chain joins TRBV4-1 and TRBJ1-2, with TRBD1 matching over 12 bases. The CDR3 is 13 amino acids. J lost 12 bases, V lost 5 bases, and 7 bases had no gene match. CDR1 MGHRA and CDR2 YSYEKL come from the germline V gene. CDR3 region: CASSKIGTGGNTF. The CDR3 region has the DNA TGCGCCAGCAGCAAAATTGGGACAGGGGGCAACACCTTC.

This rearrangement joins TRBV19 to TRBJ2-1; unclear D gene. CDR1 is LNHDA and CDR2 is SQIVND in the germline V gene (reference sequence). This CDR3 is 16 amino acids long. V was clipped by 1 base and J by 4 bases, with 14 bases between them. The CDR3 nucleotides are TGTGCCAGTAGTATAGGACCCGGCGCTGGTTACAATGAGCAGTTCTTC. Protein product: CASSIGPGAGYNEQFF.

This chain connects TRBV6-5 to TRBJ2-1; tentatively, D is TRBD1 (6 bases). CDR1 MNHEY and CDR2 SVGAGI come from the germline V gene. This CDR3 spans 15 amino acids. V lost 4 bases and J lost 8, with 18 bases in between. CDR3: CASSFYPTGPHEQFF. In nucleotides, the CDR3 is TGTGCCAGCAGTTTTTATCCGACAGGACCCCATGAGCAGTTCTTC.

The rearrangement uses TRBV27 and TRBJ2-5; D uncertain. Germline V CDR1 and CDR2: MNHEY, SMNVEV (reference sequence). Trimming left V 1 base short and J 3 bases short, with 6 bases between. CDR3 size: 13 residues. The CDR3 here is CASSLLGKETQYF. CDR3 nucleotides: TGTGCCAGCAGTTTATTGGGGAAAGAGACCCAGTACTTC.

The chain has TRBV6-5 and TRBJ1-5; the match to TRBD1 covers 8 bases. With V trimmed by 6 bases and J by 7 bases, 8 bases remained unmatched. The length of the CDR3 is 14 residues. The germline V gene has CDR1 MNHEY and CDR2 SVGAGI. The CDR3 sequence is CASRPTGERQPQHF. In DNA, the CDR3 is TGTGCCAGCAGACCGACAGGGGAGAGACAGCCCCAGCATTTT.

V and J are TRBV7-9 and TRBJ2-5; 8 bases align to TRBD2. CDR3 length equals 15 residues. Germline trimming cut 5 bases from V and 2 bases from J; bases unmatched to any gene: 7. The germline gives CDR1 SEHNR, CDR2 FQNEAQ (reference sequence). CDR3: CASSQGTSGQETQYF. The CDR3 nucleotides read TGTGCCAGCAGCCAAGGCACTAGCGGACAAGAGACCCAGTACTTC.

The chain employs TRBV6-5 and TRBJ1-1; no clear D. The CDR3 has 15 residues. Trimming removed 5 bases from V and 0 bases from J, with 13 bases in between. Germline CDR1 MNHEY, CDR2 SVGAGI. CDR3 nucleotides: TGTGCCAGCAGTCCCTCGGGGTCCATGAACACTGAAGCTTTCTTT. Amino acids: CASSPSGSMNTEAFF.

The chain links TRBV19 to TRBJ2-1; TRBD1 is a possible D gene (7 bases). Trimming pared 6 bases from V and 9 bases from J, leaving 21 bases between. The CDR3 loop spans 15 amino acids. Per the germline V gene, CDR1 is LNHDA and CDR2 is SQIVND (reference sequence). In nucleotides, the CDR3 is TGTGCCAGTAGCATTAGGGGCCAGGGGGGTGGTGAGCAGTTCTTC. Amino acid sequence: CASSIRGQGGGEQFF.

The rearrangement joins TRBV30 to TRBJ2-3; no reliable D call. V lost 2 bases and J 1 base, leaving 7 bases between the germline ends. Looked up from germline, CDR1 is GTSNPN and CDR2 is SVGIG (reference sequence). The CDR3 is 13 amino acids. This chain's CDR3 is CAWSQAGTDTQYF. CDR3 coding DNA: TGTGCCTGGAGTCAGGCTGGCACAGATACGCAGTATTTT.

CDR3 DNA sequence: TGTGCCTGGAGTGTGCTTGGGGTGGATGAAAAACTGTTTTTT. This codes for CAWSVLGVDEKLFF. The chain recombines TRBV30 with TRBJ1-4; D is ambiguous. The CDR3 contains 14 residues. The germline V and J ends were trimmed by 0 bases and 6 bases, with 11 bases remaining between them. The germline V gene has CDR1 GTSNPN and CDR2 SVGIG (reference sequence).

The chain has TRBV13 and TRBJ1-6, with a possible D match to TRBD1 (5 bases). This CDR3 is built from 18 residues. CDR1 is PRHDT, CDR2 FYEKMQ, per germline (reference sequence). The V gene lost 1 base and the J gene lost 0 bases, with 13 bases spanning the gap. The DNA of the CDR3 is TGTGCCAGCAGCTTAGCAGGGTTGGCGAGCTCCTATAATTCACCCCTCCACTTT. Its translation is CASSLAGLASSYNSPLHF.

The V gene is TRBV30, the J gene TRBJ2-6; D may be TRBD2 (5 bases). CDR3 length: 15 residues. Trimming took 0 bases from V and 1 from J, leaving 7 bases between them. Germline CDR1 is GTSNPN and CDR2 is SVGIG (reference sequence). The CDR3 loop reads CAWSVSGSGANVLTF. CDR3 nucleotides: TGTGCCTGGAGTGTATCGGGGTCTGGGGCCAACGTCCTGACTTTC.

The rearrangement links TRBV7-2 to TRBJ2-2; tentatively, D is TRBD2 (6 bases). The germline V gene has CDR1 SGHTA and CDR2 FQGNSA. V was shortened by 1 base and J by 5 bases, with 14 bases between the two germline ends. CDR3 length: 16 amino acids. The CDR3 DNA follows: TGTGCCAGCAGCTTAGGTTCCAGGCGGGGTACCGGGGAGCTGTTTTTT. Protein sequence: CASSLGSRRGTGELFF. The full variable domain, with the rest looked up from reference TRBV7-2 and TRBJ2-2, is GAGVSQSPSNKVTEKGKDVELRCDPISGHTALYWYRQSLGQGLEFLIYFQGNSAPDKSGLPSDRFSAERTGGSVSTLTIQRTQQEDSAVYLCASSLGSRRGTGELFFGEGSRLTVL.

This clone was seen only once. V usage is TRBV27 and J usage is TRBJ2-2; the D gene could be TRBD1 or TRBD2 (6 bases each). Germline CDR1 is MNHEY and CDR2 is SMNVEV (reference sequence). V was cut by 4 bases and J by 7 bases, with 16 bases left in between. The CDR3 length is 15 residues. The CDR3 coding sequence is TGTGCCAGCAGTTCCAACGACAGGAGGGGCGGGGAGCTGTTTTTT. Translation gives CASSSNDRRGGELFF.

The chain employs TRBV13 and TRBJ1-3; TRBD1 is a possible D gene (5 bases). CDR3 size: 15 residues. V was cut by 6 bases and J by 2 bases, with 14 bases left in between. Looked up from germline, CDR1 is PRHDT and CDR2 is FYEKMQ (reference sequence). CDR3 loop: CASSRGPRTGNTIYF. The CDR3 region has the DNA TGTGCCAGCAGTAGGGGACCGAGGACTGGAAACACCATATATTTT.

This chain uses TRBV5-1 with TRBJ2-5; 11 nucleotides match TRBD2. The V and J ends lost 6 bases and 2 bases, in that order; junction bases with no gene match: 3. This CDR3 comprises 14 residues. CDR1 is SGHRS and CDR2 is YFSETQ in the germline V gene. The CDR3 bases are TGCGCCAGCACCAGACTAGCGGGGCAAGAGACCCAGTACTTC. This sequence encodes CASTRLAGQETQYF.

Regarding this clone: An end of the junction does not agree with germline; a read error may underlie this. The chain uses TRBV6-4 and TRBJ2-5, with D maybe TRBD2 (6 bases). This CDR3 has 14 amino acids. Germline V gives CDR1 MRHNA, CDR2 SNTAGT. CDR3 in DNA: TGTGCCAGATCCCGAGGGACTCGGGTGGAGACCCAGCACTTC. Its protein product is CARSRGTRVETQHF.

The CDR3 is CASSPGMSGSYEQYF. The CDR3 nucleotides read TGTGCCAGCAGTCCCGGCATGTCGGGGAGCTACGAGCAGTACTTC. The chain combines TRBV27 with TRBJ2-7, with a weak D call TRBD2 (5 bases). Trimming cost V 5 bases and J 3 bases, with 17 bases left between them. Germline lookup yields CDR1 MNHEY and CDR2 SMNVEV (reference sequence). CDR3 length: 15 residues.

The genes are TRBV11-1 and TRBJ2-5, with D hard to call. The J call may be mistaken, given a closer DNA end match to TRBJ2-7. Germline CDR1 and CDR2: SGHAT and FQDESV (reference sequence). The CDR3 totals 14 residues. The CDR3 DNA reads as TGTGCCAGCAGCTTACCTCACGGATACTACGAGCAGTACTTC. This translates into CASSLPHGYYEQYF.

The chain carries TRBV7-6 and TRBJ1-1; no clear D. Looked up from germline, CDR1 is SGHVS and CDR2 is FNYEAQ. The CDR3 runs to 12 residues. Trimming shortened V by 5 bases and J by 8 bases, and 12 bases separated the two germline ends. This CDR3 reads CASSVGQQEAFF. In DNA form, the CDR3 reads TGTGCCAGCAGCGTCGGGCAGCAGGAAGCTTTCTTT. The whole variable domain, remainder taken from reference TRBV7-6 and TRBJ1-1, is GAGVSQSPRYKVTKRGQDVALRCDPISGHVSLYWYRQALGQGPEFLTYFNYEAQQDKSGLPNDRFSAERPEGSISTLTIQRTEQRDSAMYRCASSVGQQEAFFGQGTRLTVV.

The V call is TRBV5-1, the J call TRBJ1-1; D gene ambiguous. CDR3 length: 15 residues. Trimming removed 4 bases from V and 1 base from J, with 14 bases in between. Germline V gene lookup returns CDR1 SGHRS and CDR2 YFSETQ. The CDR3 sequence is CASSPGAGPNTEAFF. The CDR3 DNA follows: TGCGCCAGCAGCCCGGGTGCGGGTCCGAACACTGAAGCTTTCTTT.

The rearrangement links TRBV28 to TRBJ2-2; D possibly corresponds to TRBD2 (5 bases). Germline V gene data show CDR1 as MDHEN and CDR2 as SYDVKM. V lost 6 bases and J lost 2, with 10 bases in between. The CDR3 is made up of 14 amino acids. The CDR3 DNA is TGTGCCAGCAGGAGCGGATCCAACACCGGGGAGCTGTTTTTT. Its protein is CASRSGSNTGELFF.